What follows are 17 T cell receptor beta chains derived from one specimen sequenced in a study of blood T cell repertoires in COVID-19. Only in-frame clones appear in the TCRdb table, and some are missing; sequencing was by immunoSEQ multiplex PCR. The sample shows about 260,000 clones, roughly 90% of them seen only once. Material for sequencing was peripheral blood. Source of these receptors: a woman aged 45 to 65 who had recovered from COVID-19.

This chain links TRBV29-1 with TRBJ1-1; 9 nucleotides line up with TRBD1. The germline gives CDR1 SQVTM, CDR2 ANQGSEA. The CDR3 runs to 13 residues. Trimming cost V 4 bases and J 2 bases; bases outside gene matches: 2. CDR3 loop: CSVGTGENTEAFF. Here the CDR3 DNA reads TGCAGCGTTGGGACAGGGGAAAACACTGAAGCTTTCTTT. The variable domain in full, completed from reference TRBV29-1 and TRBJ1-1, reads SAVISQKPSRDICQRGTSLTIQCQVDSQVTMMFWYRQQPGQSLTLIATANQGSEATYESGFVIDKFPISRPNLTFSTLTVSNMSPEDSSIYLCSVGTGENTEAFFGQGTRLTVV.

The rearrangement joins TRBV7-2 to TRBJ1-2, with a possible D match to TRBD1 (5 bases). V was pared by 5 bases and J by 5 bases, with 21 bases between. CDR3 length: 16 residues. Germline V gene sequence: CDR1 SGHTA, CDR2 FQGNSA. CDR3 coding DNA: TGTGCCAGCAGCCCCGATGGGGCAGCGCGACGTTATGGCTACACCTTC. It yields the protein CASSPDGAARRYGYTF.

V and J are TRBV30 and TRBJ2-5; possible D gene TRBD1, 6 bases. V lost 4 bases to trimming and J lost 5 bases, with 14 bases between them. This CDR3 comprises 13 residues. Germline lookup yields CDR1 GTSNPN and CDR2 SVGIG (reference sequence). The CDR3 protein is CAWTSQGSETQYF. CDR3 bases: TGTGCCTGGACGTCTCAGGGGTCGGAGACCCAGTACTTC. Using reference TRBV30 and TRBJ2-5 for the parts outside the CDR3, the full variable domain is SQTIHQWPATLVQPVGSPLSLECTVEGTSNPNLYWYRQAAGRGLQLLFYSVGIGQISSEVPQNLSASRPQDRQFILSSKKLLLSDSGFYLCAWTSQGSETQYFGPGTRLLVL.

V usage is TRBV11-2 and J usage is TRBJ2-3; 11 bases line up with TRBD2. The germline V gene encodes CDR1 SGHAT and CDR2 FQNNGV. This CDR3 has 16 amino acids. The V and J ends lost 6 bases and 6 bases, in that order; junction bases with no gene match: 11. The CDR3 region has the DNA TGTGCCAGCAGTTTGGATAGCGGGGGGGCCCGGGATACGCAGTATTTT. It encodes CASSLDSGGARDTQYF.

The chain uses TRBV27 and TRBJ2-5; 9 nucleotides match TRBD2. Germline V gene lookup returns CDR1 MNHEY and CDR2 SMNVEV (reference sequence). CDR3 size: 14 residues. Trimming took 6 bases from V and 1 from J; bases not matched to a gene: 3. The DNA for the CDR3 is TGTGCCAGCAGCCCGACTAGCGGCCAAGAGACCCAGTACTTC. It encodes CASSPTSGQETQYF.

The V call is TRBV5-1, the J call TRBJ2-1; the match to TRBD2 covers 7 bases. V lost 4 bases, J lost 0 bases, and 7 bases stayed unmatched. The germline CDR1 and CDR2 sequences are SGHRS and YFSETQ. This CDR3 is built from 16 residues. The CDR3, as DNA: TGCGCCAGCAGCCCTCTGACTAGCAGCTCCTACAATGAGCAGTTCTTC. It yields the protein CASSPLTSSSYNEQFF.

This clone has just one count. The V and J genes are TRBV5-4 and TRBJ1-1, with 8 positions matching TRBD1. With V trimmed by 4 bases and J by 2 bases, 7 bases remained unmatched. This CDR3 has 15 amino acids. The germline gives CDR1 SGHNT, CDR2 YYREEE (reference sequence). The CDR3 region has the DNA TGTGCCAGCAGCCGACGAACAGGGGGTAACACTGAAGCTTTCTTT. Translating it yields CASSRRTGGNTEAFF.

Here the CDR3 reads CASSTGLSGNTIYF. DNA for the CDR3: TGTGCCAGTAGTACAGGGCTCTCTGGAAACACCATATATTTT. V gene TRBV19 combines with J gene TRBJ1-3; D is perhaps TRBD1 (5 bases). The CDR3 runs to 14 residues. Trimming stripped 4 bases from V and 0 bases from J, with 7 bases between. CDR1 and CDR2 (germline): LNHDA, SQIVND (reference sequence).

This clone was picked up a small number of times. The chain uses TRBV19 and TRBJ2-1; TRBD2 matches 12 bases. Germline V gene lookup returns CDR1 LNHDA and CDR2 SQIVND (reference sequence). The V and J ends lost 6 bases and 4 bases, in that order; junction bases with no gene match: 10. CDR3 length: 17 residues. The CDR3 sequence: CASSLETGLAGYNEQFF. CDR3 DNA sequence: TGTGCCAGTAGCCTCGAAACCGGACTAGCGGGGTACAATGAGCAGTTCTTC.

The V gene is TRBV7-8, the J gene TRBJ1-2; D unclear. Trimming shortened V by 2 bases and J by 2 bases, and 6 bases separated the two germline ends. From germline, CDR1 is SGHVS and CDR2 FQNEAQ. The CDR3 loop spans 13 amino acids. The CDR3 DNA reads as TGTGCCAGCAGCTTATGGCAAAACTATGGCTACACCTTC. Residues: CASSLWQNYGYTF.

Remarks on this clone: Other DNA variants within this sample encode the same CDR3. The chain links TRBV4-3 to TRBJ2-7, with 8 nucleotides matching TRBD2. The CDR3 loop spans 15 amino acids. After removal of 0 bases from V and 4 bases from J, the junction contained 5 bases not matched to a gene. CDR1 LGHNA and CDR2 YSLEER come from the germline V gene. CDR3 bases: TGCGCCAGCAGCCAAGAAGGACGGGGGGGATACGAGCAGTACTTC. Protein product: CASSQEGRGGYEQYF.

The gene calls are TRBV28 and TRBJ1-4; the D is unclear. CDR1 MDHEN and CDR2 SYDVKM come from the germline V gene. The CDR3 totals 14 residues. With 2 bases removed from V and 0 bases from J, the gap between germline ends came to 4 bases. The CDR3 DNA sequence: TGTGCCAGCAGTTTAACGGCAACTAATGAAAAACTGTTTTTT. Amino acid sequence: CASSLTATNEKLFF.

The J gene is TRBJ2-2, the V gene TRBV7-3, with D possibly matching TRBD2 (6 bases). Germline V lookup: CDR1 SGHTA, CDR2 FQGTGA. V was shortened by 1 base and J by 1 base, with 10 bases between the two germline ends. This CDR3 comprises 16 residues. CDR3 in amino acids: CASSLRASENTGELFF. CDR3 in DNA: TGTGCCAGCAGCTTAAGGGCTAGCGAGAACACCGGGGAGCTGTTTTTT.

The chain carries TRBV4-1 and TRBJ2-7; 7 positions agree with TRBD1. With V trimmed by 5 bases and J by 1 base, 5 bases remained unmatched. CDR3 length: 14 residues. Germline CDR1 reads MGHRA; CDR2 reads YSYEKL. The CDR3 sequence is CASSDRVGSYEQYF. In DNA form, the CDR3 reads TGCGCCAGCAGCGACAGGGTGGGATCCTACGAGCAGTACTTC.

V and J are TRBV27 and TRBJ1-2; TRBD1 agrees at 9 bases. The germline CDR1 and CDR2 sequences are MNHEY and SMNVEV (reference sequence). V trimming: 8 bases; J trimming: 4 bases; junction bases outside the gene matches: 8. CDR3 length: 14 amino acids. This CDR3 reads CASRTGGASYGYTF. The CDR3 region has the DNA TGTGCCAGCCGCACAGGGGGCGCTAGCTATGGCTACACCTTC.

The chain uses TRBV5-6 and TRBJ2-7, with D perhaps TRBD1 (5 bases). The CDR3 totals 14 residues. Germline V gene data show CDR1 as SGHDT and CDR2 as YYEEEE. The germline V and J ends were trimmed by 0 bases and 4 bases, with 11 bases remaining between them. CDR3: CASSLAAGWYEQYF. The CDR3 DNA is TGTGCCAGCAGCTTGGCCGCAGGGTGGTACGAGCAGTACTTC.

This clone appeared once. V gene TRBV9 combines with J gene TRBJ2-1, with 12 positions matching TRBD2. Germline V gene lookup returns CDR1 SGDLS and CDR2 YYNGEE. The junction had 4 bases not matched to a gene; V was cut back by 3 bases and J by 15 bases. The CDR3 is made up of 12 amino acids. The CDR3 protein is CASSGLAGEGFF. The DNA for the CDR3 is TGTGCCAGCAGCGGACTAGCGGGAGAAGGGTTCTTC.